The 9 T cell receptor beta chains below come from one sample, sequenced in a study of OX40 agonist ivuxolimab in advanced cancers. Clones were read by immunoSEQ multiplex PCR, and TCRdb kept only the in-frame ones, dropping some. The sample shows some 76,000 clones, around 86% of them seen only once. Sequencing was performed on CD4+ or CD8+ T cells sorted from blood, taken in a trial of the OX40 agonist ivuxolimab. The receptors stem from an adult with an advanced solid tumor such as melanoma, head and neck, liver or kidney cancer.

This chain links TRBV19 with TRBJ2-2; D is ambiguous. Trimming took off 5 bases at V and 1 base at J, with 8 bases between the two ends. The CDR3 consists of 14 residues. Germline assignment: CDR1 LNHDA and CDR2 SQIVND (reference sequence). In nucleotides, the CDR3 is TGTGCCAGTAGTCCCATTAAGAACACCGGGGAGCTGTTTTTT. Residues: CASSPIKNTGELFF.

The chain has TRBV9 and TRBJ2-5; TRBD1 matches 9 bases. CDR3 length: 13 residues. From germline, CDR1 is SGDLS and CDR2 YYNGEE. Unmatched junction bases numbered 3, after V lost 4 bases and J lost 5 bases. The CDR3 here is CASSSGQGETQYF. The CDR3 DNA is TGTGCCAGCAGCTCCGGACAGGGGGAGACCCAGTACTTC.

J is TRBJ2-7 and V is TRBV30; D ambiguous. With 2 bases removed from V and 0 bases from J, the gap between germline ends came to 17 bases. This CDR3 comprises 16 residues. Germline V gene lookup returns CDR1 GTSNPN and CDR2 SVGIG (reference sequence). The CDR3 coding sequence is TGTGCCTGGAGTCCCGCGACCTCTCTTCTCTCCTACGAGCAGTACTTC. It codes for CAWSPATSLLSYEQYF.

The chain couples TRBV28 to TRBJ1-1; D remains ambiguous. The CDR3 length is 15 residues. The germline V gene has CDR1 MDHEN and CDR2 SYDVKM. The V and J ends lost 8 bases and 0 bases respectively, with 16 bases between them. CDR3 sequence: CASHSEGAMNTEAFF. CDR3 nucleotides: TGTGCCAGCCATTCAGAGGGAGCTATGAACACTGAAGCTTTCTTT.

CDR3 in amino acids: CASSLAKELKQYF. CDR3 in DNA: TGTGCCAGCAGCTTAGCGAAAGAGCTCAAGCAGTACTTC. The genes are TRBV7-3 and TRBJ2-7; no firm D call. In germline, CDR1 is SGHTA, CDR2 FQGTGA. This CDR3 region has 13 residues. Trimming stripped 2 bases from V and 8 bases from J, with 13 bases between.

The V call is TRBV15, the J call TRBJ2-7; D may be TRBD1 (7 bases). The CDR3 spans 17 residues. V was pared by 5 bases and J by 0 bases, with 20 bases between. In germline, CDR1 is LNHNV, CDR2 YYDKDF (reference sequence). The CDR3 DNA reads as TGTGCCACCAGCCGCAGGGGGGTCGAATCCCCCTCCTACGAGCAGTACTTC. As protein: CATSRRGVESPSYEQYF.

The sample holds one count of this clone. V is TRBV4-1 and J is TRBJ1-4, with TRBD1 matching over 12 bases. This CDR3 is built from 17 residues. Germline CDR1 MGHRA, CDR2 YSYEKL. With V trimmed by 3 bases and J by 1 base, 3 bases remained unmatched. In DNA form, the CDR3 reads TGCGCCAGCAGCCAGGGACAGGGGGCAGAAACTAATGAAAAACTGTTTTTT. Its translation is CASSQGQGAETNEKLFF.

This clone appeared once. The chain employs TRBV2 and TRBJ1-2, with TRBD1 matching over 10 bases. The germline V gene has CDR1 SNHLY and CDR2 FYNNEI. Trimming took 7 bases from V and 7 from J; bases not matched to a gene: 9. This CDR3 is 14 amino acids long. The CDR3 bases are TGTGCCAGCACGCCGGGACAGGGGTTGAGTGGCTACACCTTC. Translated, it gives CASTPGQGLSGYTF.

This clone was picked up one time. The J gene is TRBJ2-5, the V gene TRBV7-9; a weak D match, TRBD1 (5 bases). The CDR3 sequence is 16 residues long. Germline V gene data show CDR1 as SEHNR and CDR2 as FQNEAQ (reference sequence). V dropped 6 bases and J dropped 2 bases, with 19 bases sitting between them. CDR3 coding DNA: TGTGCCAGCAGGGTTAGACAGCCCACTTCTCAAGAGACCCAGTACTTC. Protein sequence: CASRVRQPTSQETQYF.